This TCR beta chain was identified during a study of T cells after yellow fever vaccination. Notes on the study in general: Bulk-population clonotypes that are abundant could appear as contaminants in FACS-sorted repertoires. Some clonotypes, a small share, were shared between CD4 and CD8 compartments. When the response was secondary, it was weaker but reached its peak faster, day 5 versus 15.

The CDR3 is 13 residues long. Germline loops: CDR1 SQVTM, CDR2 ANQGSEA. Trimming at V came to 7 bases and at J to 3 bases, leaving 7 bases not matched to a gene. As TCR cDNA was made by 5'RACE template switching, a universal primer site and UMIs were added. TCRdb re-called the 5' RACE reads through MiXCR, storing one row per CDR3 protein. The sample carries approximately 580,000 distinct CDR3 sequences, about a sixth recorded once. For this clonotype: What it binds is unknown.

The chain couples TRBV29-1 to TRBJ1-1, with 8 bases fitting TRBD1. The starting material was PBMCs, obtained about 5 days after the first yellow fever vaccination. The clonotype comes from a man aged 18-30 years who received the YFV17D yellow fever vaccine. CDR3 DNA: TGCAGCGGTAGACAGGGGAGGGACACTGAAGCTTTCTTT. This translates into CSGRQGRDTEAFF.